This T cell receptor (beta chain) came from a study of blood T cell repertoires in COVID-19. At the level of the study: Researchers got acute and convalescent COVID-19 samples from the United States, Italy and Spain. T cells, B-cell-depleted T cells, or PBMCs supplied cDNA or gDNA.

Authors' analysis steps: Estimated nucleated cell counts came from reference gene primer amplification. Some clones are missing from TCRdb's copy, which holds only in-frame ones; the method was immunoSEQ multiplex PCR. The V and J calls and clone size are taken from that table; D and trimming were inferred from the DNA. The sample holds around 81,000 clones, over 75% seen once. The sequence derives from a man between 65 and 79 years old with acute or convalescent COVID-19. The specimen sequenced was peripheral blood.

In DNA, the CDR3 is TGTGCCAGTAGTACACGGACAGACAATTCACCCCTCCACTTT. Translated: CASSTRTDNSPLHF. The chain employs TRBV19 and TRBJ1-6; possibly TRBD1 for D (6 bases). Per the germline V gene, CDR1 is LNHDA and CDR2 is SQIVND (reference sequence). V lost 4 bases, J lost 7 bases, and 11 bases lay in between. CDR3 length: 14 residues.